This TCR beta chain was recovered during a study of identical twins. TCRdb called the 5' RACE reads again in MiXCR, with one record for every CDR3 protein. Of hundreds of thousands of distinct CDR3 sequences listed, roughly 24% are singletons. This clonotype was observed at least ten times. Looked up from germline, CDR1 is SGHRS and CDR2 is YFSETQ. With V trimmed by 4 bases and J by 2 bases, 11 bases remained unmatched. This CDR3 region has 17 residues. This same sample was also taken into another study, of T cells expressing NK-cell markers.

The V call is TRBV5-1, the J call TRBJ2-2; 7 nucleotides align to TRBD1. The material sequenced was CD4+ T cells sorted from blood. This TCR derives from a woman in her late teens or twenties in good health. CDR3 sequence reads: CASSPARGTENTGELFF. The CDR3 region has the DNA TGCGCCAGCAGCCCGGCGAGAGGGACAGAAAACACCGGGGAGCTGTTTTTT.